The 2 T cell receptor beta chains below all came from one sample that was sequenced in a study of T cell responses to AZD1222 COVID-19 vaccine. Measured with immunoSEQ multiplex PCR; TCRdb has only the in-frame clones, and not every one. The sample has about 83,000 clones, roughly 82% seen once; the top ten hold 8% to 10%. The sequencing here drew on peripheral blood, taken on day 0 of AZD1222 vaccination. All receptors derive from an adult in good health.

This rearrangement joins TRBV7-9 to TRBJ2-2, with TRBD2 matching over 7 bases. V gave up 5 bases and J gave up 7 bases; unmatched junction bases: 4. The germline gives CDR1 SEHNR, CDR2 FQNEAQ (reference sequence). The CDR3 has 13 residues. CDR3 sequence: CASSPGGIGELFF. Here the CDR3 DNA reads TGTGCCAGCAGCCCCGGGGGGATCGGGGAGCTGTTTTTT.

This chain joins TRBV7-9 and TRBJ1-2; perhaps TRBD1 as D (6 bases). Trimming took 0 bases from V and 4 from J, leaving 12 bases between them. The CDR3 is 15 amino acids. Germline V CDR1 and CDR2: SEHNR, FQNEAQ (reference sequence). The CDR3 spells CASSLAVGGRYGYTF. CDR3 nucleotide sequence: TGTGCCAGCAGCTTAGCGGTGGGGGGCCGCTATGGCTACACCTTC.